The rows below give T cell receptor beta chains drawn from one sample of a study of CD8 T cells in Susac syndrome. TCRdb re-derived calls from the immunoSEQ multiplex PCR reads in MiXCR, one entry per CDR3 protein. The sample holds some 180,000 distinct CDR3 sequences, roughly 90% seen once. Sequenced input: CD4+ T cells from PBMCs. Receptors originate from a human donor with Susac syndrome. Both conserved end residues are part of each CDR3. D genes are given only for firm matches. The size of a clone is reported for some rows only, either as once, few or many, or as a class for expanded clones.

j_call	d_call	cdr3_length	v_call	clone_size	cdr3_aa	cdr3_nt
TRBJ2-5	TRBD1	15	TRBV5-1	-	CASSLEQGAGETQYF	TGCGCCAGCAGCTTGGAACAGGGGGCCGGGGAGACCCAGTACTTC
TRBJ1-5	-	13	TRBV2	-	CASNREKNQPQHF	TGTGCCAGTAACAGGGAGAAGAATCAGCCCCAGCATTTT
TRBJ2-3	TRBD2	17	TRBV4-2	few	CASSQELSSGKADTQYF	TGTGCCAGCAGCCAAGAGCTCTCTAGCGGGAAAGCAGATACGCAGTATTTT
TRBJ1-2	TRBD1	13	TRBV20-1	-	CSAGGQVNYGYTF	TGCAGTGCTGGAGGACAGGTCAACTATGGCTACACCTTC
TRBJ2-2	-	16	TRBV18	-	CASSPSAQGNAGELFF	TGTGCCAGCTCACCTTCGGCGCAGGGGAATGCGGGGGAGCTGTTTTTT
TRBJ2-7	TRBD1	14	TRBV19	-	CASTPGQGHYEQYF	TGTGCCAGTACACCGGGACAGGGCCACTACGAGCAGTACTTC
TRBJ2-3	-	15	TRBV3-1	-	CASSQVAGFTDTQYF	TGTGCCAGCAGCCAAGTCGCGGGGTTCACAGATACGCAGTATTTT
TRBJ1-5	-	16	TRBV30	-	CAWSVAGQKGNQPQHF	TGTGCCTGGAGTGTGGCCGGACAGAAGGGCAATCAGCCCCAGCATTTT
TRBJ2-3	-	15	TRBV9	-	CASSVGVGSTDTQYF	TGTGCCAGCAGCGTAGGGGTGGGGAGCACAGATACGCAGTATTTT
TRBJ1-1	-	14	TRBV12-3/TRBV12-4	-	CASTPRWGNTEAFF	TGTGCCAGCACCCCGAGGTGGGGAAACACTGAAGCTTTCTTT
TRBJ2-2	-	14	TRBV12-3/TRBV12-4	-	CASSFMGEGGELFF	TGTGCCAGCAGTTTTATGGGTGAGGGCGGGGAGCTGTTTTTT
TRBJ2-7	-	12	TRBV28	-	CASRGASYEQYF	TGTGCCAGCAGGGGGGCTTCCTACGAGCAGTACTTC
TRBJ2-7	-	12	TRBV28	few	CASSQHGYEQYF	TGTGCCAGCAGTCAACATGGCTACGAGCAGTACTTC
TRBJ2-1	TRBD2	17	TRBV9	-	CASSEGGTSGSTGEQFF	TGTGCCAGCAGCGAGGGGGGGACTAGCGGGAGTACGGGTGAGCAGTTCTTC
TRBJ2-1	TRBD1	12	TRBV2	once	CASVPGQGRQFF	TGTGCCAGCGTCCCGGGACAGGGTCGACAGTTCTTC
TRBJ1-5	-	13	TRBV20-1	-	CSATTVRGQPQHF	TGCAGTGCTACTACTGTCAGGGGCCAGCCCCAGCATTTT
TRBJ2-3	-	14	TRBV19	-	CASSDSPDTDTQYF	TGTGCCAGTTCAGACAGTCCGGACACAGATACGCAGTATTTT
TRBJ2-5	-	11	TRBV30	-	CAWSEKETQYF	TGTGCCTGGAGTGAAAAAGAGACCCAGTACTTC
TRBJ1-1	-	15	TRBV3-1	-	CASSPRSTVNTEAFF	TGTGCCAGCAGCCCCCGGTCGACAGTGAACACTGAAGCTTTCTTT
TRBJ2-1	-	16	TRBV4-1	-	CASSQEPGQEFNEQFF	TGCGCCAGCAGCCAAGAACCGGGGCAGGAATTCAATGAGCAGTTCTTC
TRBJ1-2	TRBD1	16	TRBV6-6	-	CASRTIRQGENYGYTF	TGTGCCAGCAGGACCATAAGACAGGGTGAAAACTATGGCTACACCTTC
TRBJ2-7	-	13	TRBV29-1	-	CSVLSTGPYEQYF	TGCAGCGTCTTGTCGACGGGCCCCTACGAGCAGTACTTC
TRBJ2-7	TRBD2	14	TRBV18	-	CASSPPSGTYEQYF	TGTGCCAGCTCACCGCCTAGCGGGACCTACGAGCAGTACTTC
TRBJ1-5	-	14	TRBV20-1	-	CSAPQAGDQQPQHF	TGCAGTGCTCCTCAAGCCGGGGATCAGCAGCCCCAGCATTTT
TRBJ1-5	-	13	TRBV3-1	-	CASSQDIVQPQHF	TGTGCCAGCAGCCAAGATATAGTCCAGCCCCAGCATTTT
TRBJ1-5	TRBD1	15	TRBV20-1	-	CSARAIQGHNQPQHF	TGCAGTGCTAGGGCCATACAGGGGCACAATCAGCCCCAGCATTTT
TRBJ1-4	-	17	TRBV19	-	CASSIDGDYATNEKLFF	TGTGCCAGTAGTATAGATGGGGACTATGCAACTAATGAAAAACTGTTTTTT
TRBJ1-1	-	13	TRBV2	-	CASSEAGGTEAFF	TGTGCCAGCAGTGAAGCGGGGGGCACTGAAGCTTTCTTT
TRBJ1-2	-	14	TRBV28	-	CASSPASGVYGYTF	TGTGCCAGCAGTCCAGCCTCAGGGGTCTATGGCTACACCTTC
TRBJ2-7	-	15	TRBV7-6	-	CASSLGGTNSYEQYF	TGTGCCAGCAGCTTAGGAGGGACAAACTCCTACGAGCAGTACTTC
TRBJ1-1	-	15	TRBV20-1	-	CSARARDSLNTEAFF	TGCAGTGCTCGGGCCCGGGACTCCCTCAACACTGAAGCTTTCTTT
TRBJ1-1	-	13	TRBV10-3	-	CAISEYGGGEAFF	TGTGCCATCAGTGAATACGGGGGCGGTGAAGCTTTCTTT
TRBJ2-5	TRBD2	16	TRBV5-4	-	CASRRLAGGRRGTQYF	TGTGCCAGCAGGAGACTAGCGGGGGGTCGAAGAGGGACCCAGTACTTC
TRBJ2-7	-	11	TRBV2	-	CASMAGVEQYF	TGTGCCAGCATGGCCGGGGTCGAGCAGTACTTC
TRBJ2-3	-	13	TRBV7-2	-	CASSLAETSSLYF	TGTGCCAGCAGCTTAGCGGAGACTAGTTCTTTGTATTTT
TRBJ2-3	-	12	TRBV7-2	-	CASSLSLNTQYF	TGTGCCAGCAGCTTAAGCCTCAATACGCAGTATTTT
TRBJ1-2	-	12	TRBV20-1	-	CSVGQPSYGYTF	TGCAGTGTCGGACAGCCGAGCTATGGCTACACCTTC
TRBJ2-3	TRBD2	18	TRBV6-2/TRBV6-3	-	CASSYSPLAGMGTDTQYF	TGTGCCAGCAGTTACTCCCCACTAGCGGGAATGGGTACAGATACGCAGTATTTT
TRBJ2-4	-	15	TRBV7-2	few	CASSLGRGAKNIQYF	TGTGCCAGCAGCTTAGGGCGTGGAGCCAAAAACATTCAGTACTTC
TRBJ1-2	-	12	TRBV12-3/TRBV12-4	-	CASSLPPSGYTF	TGTGCCAGCAGTCTTCCCCCCTCTGGCTACACCTTC